The 18 T cell receptor beta chains below were found in one sample sequenced in a study of blood T cell repertoires in COVID-19. Clones were read by immunoSEQ multiplex PCR, and TCRdb kept only the in-frame ones, dropping some. The sample has some 320,000 clones, roughly 89% seen once. Sequenced material: PBMCs or T cells enriched from blood (not recorded which). The receptor set was obtained from a man in his fifties or sixties who had recovered from COVID-19.

The chain joins TRBV19 to TRBJ2-7; 8 bases match TRBD2. There are 14 residues in the CDR3. V trimming: 6 bases; J trimming: 3 bases; junction bases outside the gene matches: 7. Germline V gene data show CDR1 as LNHDA and CDR2 as SQIVND (reference sequence). The CDR3 DNA reads TGTGCCAGTAGCACGAGCGGGAGCCTCTACGAGCAGTACTTC. It specifies CASSTSGSLYEQYF.

This chain joins TRBV7-2 and TRBJ2-1; 12 positions agree with TRBD2. CDR1 is SGHTA and CDR2 is FQGNSA in the germline V gene. The CDR3 runs 18 residues. Trimming at V came to 4 bases and at J to 4 bases, leaving 11 bases not matched to a gene. CDR3 sequence (DNA): TGTGCCAGCAGCTCAAGAGGTCGACTAGCGGGAGCTTACAATGAGCAGTTCTTC. As protein: CASSSRGRLAGAYNEQFF.

The rearrangement uses TRBV23-1 and TRBJ2-3; D is unclear. TRBV23-1 carries the ORF label, with uncertain function. V dropped 1 base and J dropped 2 bases, with 19 bases sitting between them. The CDR3 is 18 amino acids. CDR3 DNA sequence: TGCGCCAGCAGTCAATGGGCTTCTGGTGGGCGACACACAGATACGCAGTATTTT. Protein: CASSQWASGGRHTDTQYF.

This chain connects TRBV24-1 to TRBJ2-1, with TRBD1 matching over 10 bases. Unmatched junction bases numbered 5, after V lost 4 bases and J lost 3 bases. This CDR3 contains 16 residues. Germline V gene lookup returns CDR1 KGHDR and CDR2 SFDVKD. The CDR3 DNA sequence: TGTGCCACCAGTGACAAGGACAGGGGGGTCTACAATGAGCAGTTCTTC. Amino acid sequence: CATSDKDRGVYNEQFF.

The CDR3 reads CASSSDRGRLYEQYF. CDR3 in DNA: TGTGCCAGCAGTTCGGACAGGGGGCGTCTCTACGAGCAGTACTTC. This chain links TRBV2 with TRBJ2-7; 11 nucleotides align to TRBD1. Germline V gives CDR1 SNHLY, CDR2 FYNNEI. With 5 bases clipped from V and 3 bases from J, the junction kept 6 bases outside the gene matches. The CDR3 totals 15 residues.

The V call is TRBV7-2, the J call TRBJ2-7; D might be TRBD1 (5 bases). The CDR3 is 15 residues long. Germline V gene data show CDR1 as SGHTA and CDR2 as FQGNSA. The germline V and J ends were trimmed by 6 bases and 5 bases, with 20 bases remaining between them. DNA for the CDR3: TGTGCCAGCAGTACGCTTGGGGCAGGGATCGACGAGCAGTACTTC. Encoded protein: CASSTLGAGIDEQYF.

The V gene is TRBV5-1, the J gene TRBJ1-1; 8 bases map to TRBD1. The CDR3 is made up of 16 amino acids. Germline-derived CDR1 and CDR2 are SGHRS and YFSETQ. V dropped 0 bases and J dropped 2; count of bases not matched to a gene: 6. As DNA, the CDR3 is TGCGCCAGCAGCTTGGGGGCAGGGGGCATTAACACTGAAGCTTTCTTT. Translated, it gives CASSLGAGGINTEAFF.

The chain has TRBV19 and TRBJ2-2; tentatively, D is TRBD1 (6 bases). V was trimmed by 1 base and J by 7 bases, leaving 10 bases between them. The germline V gene encodes CDR1 LNHDA and CDR2 SQIVND (reference sequence). This CDR3 contains 14 residues. For the CDR3, the DNA is TGTGCCAGTAGTATAGGCCAGGGGTACGGGGAGCTGTTTTTT. This translates into CASSIGQGYGELFF.

In its sample, this clone was seen once. The CDR3 loop is CAGGLAGVGNQPQHF. DNA for the CDR3: TGTGCCGGGGGTCTGGCGGGCGTGGGCAATCAGCCCCAGCATTTT. This chain links TRBV30 with TRBJ1-5, with D possibly matching TRBD1 (5 bases). This CDR3 is built from 15 residues. CDR1 and CDR2 from the germline V gene are GTSNPN and SVGIG (reference sequence). V was clipped by 8 bases and J by 2 bases, with 19 bases between them.

V and J are TRBV11-2 and TRBJ2-5; 7 bases agree with TRBD2. J was trimmed by 2 bases and V by 2 bases; bases with no gene match: 8. The CDR3 extends over 16 amino acids. Germline loops: CDR1 SGHAT, CDR2 FQNNGV. In DNA form, the CDR3 reads TGTGCCAGCAGCTTAAATTCGGGACTACCGCAAGAGACCCAGTACTTC. This gives the protein CASSLNSGLPQETQYF.

This rearrangement joins TRBV6-2 or TRBV6-3 to TRBJ1-1; a weak D match, TRBD1 (5 bases). This CDR3 region has 15 residues. The ends were cut back, 6 bases at V and 5 bases at J, with 19 bases in the middle. From germline, CDR1 is MNHEY and CDR2 SVGEGT. The CDR3 nucleotides are TGTGCCAGCAGCGCCCGGCGGCAGGGCGGAACTGAAGCTTTCTTT. It codes for CASSARRQGGTEAFF.

CDR3 nucleotides: TGTGCCAGCAGTTTATCTGAGGGGGGGACTGAAGCTTTCTTT. Protein sequence: CASSLSEGGTEAFF. The V and J genes are TRBV27 and TRBJ1-1, with D perhaps matching TRBD1 (6 bases). Germline V lookup: CDR1 MNHEY, CDR2 SMNVEV (reference sequence). V was shortened by 0 bases and J by 5 bases, with 10 bases between the two germline ends. This CDR3 spans 14 amino acids.

The chain joins TRBV6-5 to TRBJ1-4; tentative D call: TRBD1 (6 bases). From germline, CDR1 is MNHEY and CDR2 SVGAGI. This CDR3 comprises 14 residues. Trimming removed 6 bases from V and 4 bases from J, with 12 bases in between. In nucleotides, the CDR3 is TGTGCCAGCAGCCGACAGGCCCGTAATGAAAAACTGTTTTTT. Protein product: CASSRQARNEKLFF.

V usage is TRBV7-2 and J usage is TRBJ2-7; the match to TRBD2 covers 8 bases. The CDR3 length is 16 residues. The trim removed 1 base at V and 2 bases at J, leaving 7 bases unmatched. Germline-derived CDR1 and CDR2 are SGHTA and FQGNSA. CDR3 DNA sequence: TGTGCCAGCAGCTTAGTCGGGAGGGCTCCAGCCTACGAGCAGTACTTC. Its translation: CASSLVGRAPAYEQYF.

This rearrangement joins TRBV6-2 or TRBV6-3 to TRBJ1-6, with 7 bases fitting TRBD1. The germline V gene has CDR1 MNHEY and CDR2 SVGEGT. Trimming took 5 bases from V and 7 from J; bases not matched to a gene: 5. This CDR3 has 14 amino acids. The CDR3 sequence is CASSTQGSNSPLHF. In DNA form, the CDR3 reads TGTGCCAGCAGTACACAGGGGAGCAATTCACCCCTCCACTTT.

The V call is TRBV28, the J call TRBJ1-2; D perhaps matches TRBD1 (6 bases). The V gene lost 6 bases and the J gene lost 4 bases, with 18 bases spanning the gap. CDR1 and CDR2 (germline): MDHEN, SYDVKM. There are 15 residues in the CDR3. The CDR3 DNA follows: TGTGCCAGCAGGTTTTCGGGGGGCGCAAGCTATGGCTACACCTTC. Translating gives CASRFSGGASYGYTF.

The genes are TRBV5-1 and TRBJ2-7, with TRBD1 identical over 9 bases. V shed 3 bases, J shed 5 bases, and the junction held 9 bases outside the gene matches. Germline values: CDR1 SGHRS, CDR2 YFSETQ. This CDR3 comprises 15 residues. Here the CDR3 reads CASSYGTGIGDEQYF. The CDR3 DNA follows: TGCGCCAGCAGCTATGGGACAGGGATTGGGGACGAGCAGTACTTC.

V and J are TRBV6-2 or TRBV6-3 and TRBJ1-6; weak D call: TRBD1 (5 bases). V was cut by 0 bases and J by 10 bases, with 13 bases left in between. The V gene's germline CDR1 is MNHEY and CDR2 SVGEGT. The CDR3 totals 15 residues. CDR3 in DNA: TGTGCCAGCAGTTACTCTCGGGGACTGAGGTCACCCCTCCACTTT. Translation gives CASSYSRGLRSPLHF.